Given below is one T cell receptor (beta chain) in context. Its antigen remains unidentified. No clone much larger than this one lies a single base away; base qualities are absent. In total, 500 to 700 healthy bone marrow donors made up the cohort. All cohort members were sampled while nominally healthy, although unrecorded immune exposures were likely present. The donor tested CMV seropositive, placing the donor among the approximately 310 seropositive members of the cohort. Each donor provided a peripheral blood sample, and peripheral blood mononuclear cells were used for TCR beta sequencing. Genomic DNA extraction from the blood cell samples was performed with the Qiagen DNeasy Blood Extraction Kit. V lost 5 bases and J lost 4 bases, and the count of bases not matched to a germline gene is 2. The CDR3, from cysteine to phenylalanine, totals 13 residues. Only the CDR3 portion is preserved as DNA: 39 bases, with reading frame beginning at the first base. As encoded in the germline V gene, CDR1 is SNHLY while CDR2 is FYNNEI.

The library was prepared using the immunoSEQ multiplex PCR assay. The multiplex PCR relied on a mix of 60 forward primers for TCR Vbeta segments and 13 reverse primers for TCR Jbeta segments. A multiplex PCR assay on genomic DNA amplified the CDR3 region of rearranged TCR beta genes. The amplified TCR beta libraries were sequenced on the Illumina HiSeq System as 87-base-pair reads. Under the source paper's analysis protocol: A later analysis tallied roughly 76 million unique TCR beta chains across the 550 to 850 repertoires, and approximately 9.9 million of those chains were shared by two or more donors. Raw reads were error-corrected and collapsed into unique sequences with a nearest-neighbor algorithm that merged closely related sequences to remove PCR and sequencing errors. Alignment of CDR3 sequences to IMGT reference sequences was used to assign V, D and J gene segments. For a sequence to be retained, a match of at least six nucleotides to both a V gene segment and a J gene segment was required. Rearrangements were classified as productive when the CDR3 lacked stop codons and remained in frame with V and J, and all other rearrangements were classified as non-productive. CDR3 was defined by IMGT convention, running from the second conserved V-encoded cysteine to the conserved J-encoded phenylalanine. The earlier analysis of about 500 of the donors excluded sequences that lacked an unambiguous match to a single V gene segment. In an earlier analysis of approximately 590 of the donors, a V segment was called functional when productive rearrangements were above 56.7%, and segregating when the standard deviation between donors exceeded 5%. To diagnose cytomegalovirus status from the catalog of TCR beta chain sequences, a statistical classification framework was built. V and J gene assignment, in a later analysis, came from comparing TCR nucleotide sequences with IMGT/GENE-DB human TR gene sequences. In a later analysis, CDR3 sequences and most-parsimonious VDJ recombination scenarios were assigned using the TCRdist pipeline. A later analysis defined each TCR beta chain by its CDR3 amino acid sequence plus V-gene family, and excluded reads lacking a unique V-gene family. To address suspected cross-contamination and a sequencing artifact, a later analysis removed a few hundred highly shared, low-generation-probability nucleotide sequences. In a later analysis, a clonal expansion index for each public chain was calculated from normalized within-repertoire ranks of inferred template counts. In a later analysis, generation probabilities were computed with a VDJ recombination model fitted to out-of-frame rearrangements, and the resulting probabilities were checked against IGoR. Hypergeometric tests were used in a later analysis to score TCR-TCR, TCR-HLA and TCR-CMV co-occurrence, with a repertoire-size bias correction applied to the TCR pairs. In a later analysis, false discovery rates were estimated by permuting HLA or CMV assignments 20 times. A later analysis grouped co-occurring TCRs with DBSCAN, adding TCRdist sequence similarity when clustering within HLA-allele-positive subsets. Repertoires with fewer than 30,000 or more than 120,000 public chains, plus five repertoires with anomalous nucleotide sharing, were excluded from co-occurrence clustering. Drawn from immuneACCESS, this table holds only the in-frame rearrangements with V and J called that TCRdb kept. Clones are partly lost; checked studies trace under half to an unresolved V gene and leave the rest unexplained. D and trimming come from the DNA, and the V and J calls and clone size come from that table. This sample lists about 190,000 clones; around 75% were detected once. The top ten hold less than 4% of the sample.

The data originate from a study of cytomegalovirus exposure and HLA in healthy donors (TCRdb year 2017). General notes on the study: In an earlier analysis of several hundred of the donors, less than 350 Gb of sequence data and 100 million or so unique TCR beta sequences from approximately 180 million T cells were reported. A later genetic analysis used genome-wide SNP genotypes for about three fifths of the 666 donors, treating that subset as a discovery cohort. On average, around 200,000 unique TCR beta nucleotide sequences were sequenced per donor among some 420 genotyped donors of the cohort, with about 17% of those sequences being non-productive. HLA typing covered class I and class II loci at four-digit resolution. The aim of the study was to test whether cataloging public T cell receptors could identify signatures of past pathogen exposure. Every discovery cohort repertoire had been produced on one sequencing platform. A later analysis re-examined previously published TCR beta repertoires from around 670 donors and added high-resolution HLA genotyping to investigate patterns of TCR occurrence. Rather than using new phenotypic data, the later analysis identified candidate immune exposures from TCR beta sequences and from how often those sequences occurred across donors. High-throughput TCR immunosequencing, statistical association of individual TCRs with disease status, and machine learning were combined to predict cytomegalovirus infection status. About 310 gigabases of sequencing data and approximately 93 million unique TCR sequences were included in an early release covering about 600 HLA-typed donors. Using immunosequencing, the study profiled T cell repertoires from some 670 subjects and related those repertoires to cytomegalovirus serostatus. Of the roughly 420 genotyped donors, 75% to 85% were placed in the genetic ancestry cluster associated with self-reported Caucasian donors. A separate validation cohort of roughly 130 different subjects was used in addition to the roughly 670-subject first cohort. An earlier analysis of approximately 630 of the donors applied high-throughput TCR beta sequencing to assess whether each TCR beta V gene segment acted as functional or pseudogenic. The number of typed donors differed by locus: about 620-640 for A, B, C, DRB1 and DQB1; about 520 for DQA1; around 580 for DPA1; and 400 to 480 for DPB1. Donor age, sex, ethnicity and CMV serostatus were collected together with the repertoire data. About five DR-DQ haplotypes were treated as single units for association and clustering because of strong linkage in the cohort.

Findings and caveats that apply to the study as a whole: The study listed 150 to 200 TCR beta chains as associated with cytomegalovirus. According to the authors, the approach could potentially be generalized to other disease states and immunological phenotypes. A few of the identified cytomegalovirus-associated TCR beta chains were confirmed in vitro to be specific for cytomegalovirus antigens. According to a later genetic analysis, donors in an Asian-associated ancestry cluster had fewer N-insertions in productive TCRs than the roughly 700-donor mean. In a later analysis, the rate of TCR association differed among HLA loci, with DRB1 alleles having the most associated TCRs and HLA-C alleles having the fewest. A further reported finding was that TCR beta sequences accurately predicted the HLA-A and HLA-B alleles for most subjects in the first cohort. A later analysis associated 16,951 TCR beta sequences with specific HLA alleles at a false discovery rate of 0.05. Linkage disequilibrium might explain the correlated functional status among segregating V segments, but an unknown experimental factor could not be ruled out. For the cohort, immune exposure information was limited to CMV serostatus. When HLA alleles, especially DR and DQ, strongly co-occurred, TCR associations were difficult to assign to individual alleles. Most TCR sequences were seen in very few donors, while some public TCRs were found in many individuals. In a later analysis, HLA-associated TCR beta chains showed more clonal expansion and lower generation probabilities than non-associated chains that were equally common. Because counts were too low, some 16 rarely observed V segments, including chromosome 9 orphons, were excluded from the earlier analysis of some 590 of the donors. Because HLA typing was unavailable for some donors at each locus, only the typed subset was used in association tests. In an earlier analysis of around 500 of the donors, most TCR beta V segments appeared in productive rearrangements about 87% or about 30% of the time, broadly matching IMGT annotations. The cohort was sequenced for TCR beta chains only, and without alpha or paired-chain data the features that could be detected were limited. Most CMV-associated TCR beta chains appeared to be HLA-restricted in a later analysis, and the HLA associations seemed to be driven largely by CMV exposure. Sequencing depth was assumed to be roughly uniform across donors in the presence/absence analyses, though that assumption may not hold. Some IMGT-functional V segments, including TRBV6-2 and TRBV6-3, could not be distinguished by the 87-base-pair reads and were therefore excluded. Cytomegalovirus status was reported to be diagnosed by the classifier with high specificity and sensitivity in both the original and validation cohorts. An association between a missense DCLRE1C variant and V-gene and J-gene trimming of TCR beta chains was found in a later genetic analysis and replicated in an independent cohort. Several of the top co-occurrence clusters appeared to be linked to parvovirus B19, influenza, CMV and Epstein-Barr virus, according to a later analysis. A cluster of highly shared sequence variants was judged likely to represent a technical artifact of the sequencing pipeline.

Sequencing input: PBMCs. The origin of this receptor is a woman between 25 and 40 years old in good health and CMV-seropositive. The chain joins TRBV2 to TRBJ2-5; 9 central bases correspond to TRBD2. The CDR3 is CASSSGRLETQYF. The DNA reads TGTGCCAGCAGTAGCGGGAGGTTAGAGACCCAGTACTTC.